A selection of T cell receptor beta chains follows, all from one sample in a study of cytomegalovirus exposure and HLA in healthy donors. TCRdb's table, derived via immunoSEQ multiplex PCR, lists solely in-frame clones and lacks some. The sample includes under 200,000 clones, more than 70% of them seen just once. The material sequenced was PBMCs. These TCRs come from a boy between 10 and 17 years old in good health and CMV-seronegative. The CDR3 runs from the conserved cysteine through the conserved F or W. The order of the fields is J gene, D gene, V gene, clone size, CDR3 DNA, CDR3 protein. D genes are given only for firm matches. Clone sizes are given selectively: once, few, many, or a class where the clone is expanded.

j_gene: TRBJ2-5
d_gene: TRBD1
v_gene: TRBV2
abundance: -
CDR3nt: TGTGCCAGCAGTTGGGACAGGGGGGACCAGTACTTC
CDR3aa: CASSWDRGDQYF

j_gene: TRBJ2-3
d_gene: -
v_gene: TRBV12-5
abundance: -
CDR3nt: TGTGCTAGTGACCTCCCGGGAAGCGGCTCAGATACGCAGTATTTT
CDR3aa: CASDLPGSGSDTQYF

j_gene: TRBJ1-2
d_gene: -
v_gene: TRBV9
abundance: -
CDR3nt: TGTGCCAGCAGTGGCGGACAGCGATACTATGGCTACACCTTC
CDR3aa: CASSGGQRYYGYTF

j_gene: TRBJ1-2
d_gene: TRBD1
v_gene: TRBV9
abundance: -
CDR3nt: TGTGCCAGCAGCGTAGGGCAGGGGGCTAACTATGGCTACACCTTC
CDR3aa: CASSVGQGANYGYTF

j_gene: TRBJ2-7
d_gene: TRBD1
v_gene: TRBV7-2
abundance: -
CDR3nt: TGTGCCAGCAGCTTAGCGGCTGGACAGGGGGTCGGGCAGTACTTC
CDR3aa: CASSLAAGQGVGQYF

j_gene: TRBJ2-1
d_gene: -
v_gene: TRBV6-4
abundance: -
CDR3nt: TGTGCCAGCAGCCGAGACCGGGGTTATGAGCAGTTCTTC
CDR3aa: CASSRDRGYEQFF

j_gene: TRBJ1-3
d_gene: -
v_gene: TRBV28
abundance: -
CDR3nt: TGTGCCAGCAGTCGACAGGCATACTCTGGAAACACCATATATTTT
CDR3aa: CASSRQAYSGNTIYF

j_gene: TRBJ2-1
d_gene: TRBD1
v_gene: TRBV6-6
abundance: -
CDR3nt: TGTGCCAGCAGTTGGACAGGGAGAGATGAGCAGTTCTTC
CDR3aa: CASSWTGRDEQFF

j_gene: TRBJ2-7
d_gene: -
v_gene: TRBV7-9
abundance: -
CDR3nt: TGTGCCAGCAGCTTCACCGGGGTCAACTACGAGCAGTACTTC
CDR3aa: CASSFTGVNYEQYF

j_gene: TRBJ2-7
d_gene: -
v_gene: TRBV28
abundance: -
CDR3nt: TGTGCCAGCAGTCCTCCCGGGACAAACTACGAGCAGTACTTC
CDR3aa: CASSPPGTNYEQYF

j_gene: TRBJ1-1
d_gene: -
v_gene: TRBV5-6
abundance: -
CDR3nt: TGTGCCAGCATGTTTCCAGGGGCGAGGGGGACTGAAGCTTTCTTT
CDR3aa: CASMFPGARGTEAFF

j_gene: TRBJ2-7
d_gene: TRBD2
v_gene: TRBV29-1
abundance: once
CDR3nt: TGCAGCGTTGGAAGCGGGACCTCCTACGAGCAGTACTTC
CDR3aa: CSVGSGTSYEQYF

j_gene: TRBJ1-6
d_gene: -
v_gene: TRBV7-2
abundance: few
CDR3nt: TGTGCCAGCAGCCCTTACGGGGGTGGTTCACCCCTCCACTTT
CDR3aa: CASSPYGGGSPLHF

j_gene: TRBJ2-7
d_gene: -
v_gene: TRBV19
abundance: -
CDR3nt: TGTGCCAGTAGTTGGGTGCGGGGGCCTTCCTACGAGCAGTACTTC
CDR3aa: CASSWVRGPSYEQYF

j_gene: TRBJ1-5
d_gene: -
v_gene: TRBV9
abundance: -
CDR3nt: TGTGCCAGCAGCGCCGGAGCTTTGACTGAGCCCCAGCATTTT
CDR3aa: CASSAGALTEPQHF

j_gene: TRBJ1-6
d_gene: -
v_gene: TRBV9
abundance: -
CDR3nt: TGTGCCAGCAGCCCTAGGGGGGGGCCGAATTCACCCCTCCACTTT
CDR3aa: CASSPRGGPNSPLHF

j_gene: TRBJ2-6
d_gene: TRBD1
v_gene: TRBV5-4
abundance: -
CDR3nt: TGTGCCAGCAGCCCCTGGACAGGGGAGGCCAACGTCCTGACTTTC
CDR3aa: CASSPWTGEANVLTF

j_gene: TRBJ2-7
d_gene: -
v_gene: TRBV2
abundance: -
CDR3nt: TGTGCCACCAGATCACGGGACATCTCCTACGAGCAGTACTTC
CDR3aa: CATRSRDISYEQYF

j_gene: TRBJ1-4
d_gene: TRBD1
v_gene: TRBV5-1
abundance: -
CDR3nt: TGCGCCAGCAGCCCCCGGACAGGGGGGAGCACTAATGAAAAACTGTTTTTT
CDR3aa: CASSPRTGGSTNEKLFF

j_gene: TRBJ1-4
d_gene: -
v_gene: TRBV15
abundance: -
CDR3nt: TGTGCCACCAGCAGAGCCCAAGCCGCAACTAATGAAAAACTGTTTTTT
CDR3aa: CATSRAQAATNEKLFF

j_gene: TRBJ1-5
d_gene: -
v_gene: TRBV19
abundance: few
CDR3nt: TGTGCCAGTAGTCGGGGGAATCAGCCCCAGCATTTT
CDR3aa: CASSRGNQPQHF

j_gene: TRBJ1-3
d_gene: TRBD1
v_gene: TRBV9
abundance: -
CDR3nt: TGTGCCAGCAGCCCCCGACAGGGAGGAAACACCATATATTTT
CDR3aa: CASSPRQGGNTIYF

j_gene: TRBJ2-2
d_gene: TRBD2
v_gene: TRBV5-1
abundance: -
CDR3nt: TGCGCCAGCAGCTTGGGCCTAGCGGGGATCGGGGAGCTGTTTTTT
CDR3aa: CASSLGLAGIGELFF

j_gene: TRBJ2-1
d_gene: TRBD2
v_gene: TRBV5-6
abundance: -
CDR3nt: TGTGCCAGCAGCTTACCGGGACTAGCGGGAGGGGCCGGGTCCGGCCCGCGACTCTTC
CDR3aa: CASSLPGLAGGAGSGPRLF

j_gene: TRBJ1-2
d_gene: -
v_gene: TRBV4-3
abundance: -
CDR3nt: TGCGCCAGCAGCCAAGATTTCCCAGGTTTGGATGGCTACACCTTC
CDR3aa: CASSQDFPGLDGYTF

j_gene: TRBJ1-1
d_gene: TRBD1
v_gene: TRBV7-9
abundance: -
CDR3nt: TGTGCCACCGAACGGACAGGAGACACTGAAGCTTTCTTT
CDR3aa: CATERTGDTEAFF

j_gene: TRBJ1-2
d_gene: -
v_gene: TRBV6-6
abundance: -
CDR3nt: TGTGCCAGCAGTTTGGACACGAACTATGGCTACACCTTC
CDR3aa: CASSLDTNYGYTF

j_gene: TRBJ2-3
d_gene: TRBD1
v_gene: TRBV2
abundance: once
CDR3nt: TGTGCCAGAGAGGGACAGGGGGCTCGAGATACGCAGTATTTT
CDR3aa: CAREGQGARDTQYF

j_gene: TRBJ2-7
d_gene: TRBD2
v_gene: TRBV7-9
abundance: -
CDR3nt: TGTGCCAGCAGCGAGAGAGCGGGACGATACGAGCAGTACTTC
CDR3aa: CASSERAGRYEQYF

j_gene: TRBJ1-1
d_gene: TRBD1
v_gene: TRBV29-1
abundance: -
CDR3nt: TGCAGCGTTGCGGGACAGATGAACACTGAAGCTTTCTTT
CDR3aa: CSVAGQMNTEAFF

j_gene: TRBJ2-1
d_gene: TRBD1
v_gene: TRBV27
abundance: -
CDR3nt: TGTGCCAGCAGTAACCGACAGGGGGGGCGCAATGAGCAGTTCTTC
CDR3aa: CASSNRQGGRNEQFF

j_gene: TRBJ2-7
d_gene: TRBD1
v_gene: TRBV2
abundance: -
CDR3nt: TGTGCCAGTACAGGGGCGGGCGAGCAGTACTTC
CDR3aa: CASTGAGEQYF

j_gene: TRBJ2-3
d_gene: -
v_gene: TRBV12-2
abundance: -
CDR3nt: TGTGCAAGTCGTCTTAAGGGAGTTGGACAGGCGACATGTAGGGATACGCAGTATTTT
CDR3aa: CASRLKGVGQATCRDTQYF

j_gene: TRBJ2-7
d_gene: -
v_gene: TRBV6-1
abundance: -
CDR3nt: TGTGCCAGCAGGGATACAGGAACCTACGAGCAGTACTTC
CDR3aa: CASRDTGTYEQYF

j_gene: TRBJ2-7
d_gene: TRBD1
v_gene: TRBV30
abundance: -
CDR3nt: TGTGCCTGGAGTTTACCGGGACAGACCTACGAGCAGTACTTC
CDR3aa: CAWSLPGQTYEQYF

j_gene: TRBJ1-2
d_gene: -
v_gene: TRBV30
abundance: -
CDR3nt: TGTGCCTGGACGCCGGGATCCCTCCCCAACTCTGGCTACACCTTC
CDR3aa: CAWTPGSLPNSGYTF

j_gene: TRBJ1-2
d_gene: TRBD1
v_gene: TRBV27
abundance: -
CDR3nt: TGTGCCAGCAGGACCCGGGACAGGAACTATGGCTACACCTTC
CDR3aa: CASRTRDRNYGYTF

j_gene: TRBJ2-7
d_gene: TRBD1
v_gene: TRBV27
abundance: -
CDR3nt: TGTGCCAGCCGGACAGGGAAGTTTGGCGAGCAGTACTTC
CDR3aa: CASRTGKFGEQYF

j_gene: TRBJ1-4
d_gene: TRBD1
v_gene: TRBV7-2
abundance: -
CDR3nt: TGTGCCAGCAGCTTCAACCGGGACAGAGGGAAACTGTTTTTT
CDR3aa: CASSFNRDRGKLFF

j_gene: TRBJ2-1
d_gene: -
v_gene: TRBV30
abundance: -
CDR3nt: TGTGCCTGGAGAGACAGCGGGCCGTACAATGAGCAGTTCTTC
CDR3aa: CAWRDSGPYNEQFF

j_gene: TRBJ2-3
d_gene: -
v_gene: TRBV30
abundance: few
CDR3nt: TGTGCCTGGAGGAGGTCTGCGGAAAACACGCAGTATTTT
CDR3aa: CAWRRSAENTQYF

j_gene: TRBJ2-1
d_gene: -
v_gene: TRBV14
abundance: -
CDR3nt: TGTGCCAGCAGCCAAGAAGACTGGCTTGACGAGCAGTTCTTC
CDR3aa: CASSQEDWLDEQFF

j_gene: TRBJ2-7
d_gene: -
v_gene: TRBV4-1
abundance: -
CDR3nt: TGCGCCAGCAGCCAAGGGTGGGGGGCCTACGAGCAGTACTTC
CDR3aa: CASSQGWGAYEQYF

j_gene: TRBJ1-5
d_gene: TRBD1
v_gene: TRBV25-1
abundance: -
CDR3nt: TGTGCCAGCAGTGAAGAGGGCAGGGGGCGCGATCAGCCCCAGCATTTT
CDR3aa: CASSEEGRGRDQPQHF

j_gene: TRBJ2-4
d_gene: -
v_gene: TRBV7-2
abundance: -
CDR3nt: TGTGCCAGCAGCAAGCCAGGGCTTCTAGCCAAAAACATTCAGTACTTC
CDR3aa: CASSKPGLLAKNIQYF

j_gene: TRBJ1-1
d_gene: TRBD1
v_gene: TRBV7-3
abundance: -
CDR3nt: TGTGCCAGCAGCTTTGGGACAGGATCGAACACTGAAGCTTTCTTT
CDR3aa: CASSFGTGSNTEAFF

j_gene: TRBJ1-5
d_gene: -
v_gene: TRBV28
abundance: -
CDR3nt: TGTGCTTCAATCCCGGTCGATAGCAATCAGCCCCAGCATTTT
CDR3aa: CASIPVDSNQPQHF

j_gene: TRBJ1-5
d_gene: -
v_gene: TRBV18
abundance: -
CDR3nt: TGTGCCAGCTCCAAAGGGGGTAGCAATCAGCCCCAGCATTTT
CDR3aa: CASSKGGSNQPQHF

j_gene: TRBJ1-1
d_gene: -
v_gene: TRBV28
abundance: -
CDR3nt: TGTGCCAGCAGGAGTTGGGGCCGAAGAATGGAGCCTGAAGCTTTCTTT
CDR3aa: CASRSWGRRMEPEAFF

j_gene: TRBJ1-2
d_gene: -
v_gene: TRBV19
abundance: -
CDR3nt: TGTGCCAGTACCCCACGCCGCGACTATGGCTACACCTTC
CDR3aa: CASTPRRDYGYTF

j_gene: TRBJ2-2
d_gene: TRBD2
v_gene: TRBV7-7
abundance: -
CDR3nt: TGTGCTAGCAGCTTAAGGACTAGCGGGGGGATGAACACCGGGGAGCTGTTTTTT
CDR3aa: CASSLRTSGGMNTGELFF

j_gene: TRBJ1-2
d_gene: -
v_gene: TRBV7-2
abundance: -
CDR3nt: TGTGCCAGCAGCCCCGACACCTATGGCTACACCTTC
CDR3aa: CASSPDTYGYTF

j_gene: TRBJ2-5
d_gene: -
v_gene: TRBV6-1
abundance: -
CDR3nt: TGTGCCAGCAGAATGACGGGTCCAGAGACCCAGTACTTC
CDR3aa: CASRMTGPETQYF

j_gene: TRBJ2-5
d_gene: TRBD1
v_gene: TRBV28
abundance: few
CDR3nt: TGTGCCAGCAGTTTCCCCCCCGGGACAGAGAAGATGAAAGAGACCCAGTACTTC
CDR3aa: CASSFPPGTEKMKETQYF

j_gene: TRBJ1-2
d_gene: -
v_gene: TRBV15
abundance: -
CDR3nt: TGTGCCACCAGTTCGAACAGTAAACCTAACTATGGCTACACCTTC
CDR3aa: CATSSNSKPNYGYTF